This T cell receptor (beta chain) comes out of a study of blood T cell repertoires in COVID-19. Study context: The origin of the acute and convalescent COVID-19 samples was the United States, Italy and Spain. T cells, B-cell-depleted T cells, or PBMCs supplied cDNA or gDNA.

In germline, CDR1 is MGHRA, CDR2 YSYEKL. The CDR3 has 14 residues. The V and J ends lost 1 base and 3 bases, in that order; junction bases with no gene match: 2. In the original processing: Reference gene primer amplification gave estimated nucleated cell counts. Sequencing was performed with immunoSEQ multiplex PCR; in TCRdb, only in-frame clones are kept and a portion is missing. The DNA was the basis for D and trimming; V, J and clone size are from that table. The sample records some 59,000 clones, approximately 90% being singletons. The source material was peripheral blood. This chain links TRBV4-1 with TRBJ2-7; TRBD2 aligns across 8 bases. The receptor was isolated from a man aged 45-65 years with acute or convalescent COVID-19. As DNA, the CDR3 is TGCGCCAGCAGCCAAGTCACTAGCGGCTACGAGCAGTACTTC. Protein product: CASSQVTSGYEQYF.